The 20 T cell receptor beta chains below were found in one sample sequenced in a study of CD8 T cells in Susac syndrome. RNA totalling about 0.5 to 1 ug underwent reverse transcription with random hexamers. TCRdb re-derived calls from the immunoSEQ multiplex PCR reads in MiXCR, one entry per CDR3 protein. Of roughly 190,000 distinct CDR3 sequences listed, 85% to 95% are singletons. What was sequenced was CD4+ T cells from PBMCs. The source is a human donor in good health.

The J gene is TRBJ2-3, the V gene TRBV29-1; D is undetermined. Trimming stripped 4 bases from V and 6 bases from J, with 14 bases between. The CDR3 loop spans 13 amino acids. Germline V gene data show CDR1 as SQVTM and CDR2 as ANQGSEA. The CDR3 spells CSVVIGTRDTQYF. CDR3 nucleotide sequence: TGCAGCGTTGTTATCGGCACCCGCGATACGCAGTATTTT.

The chain has TRBV27 and TRBJ2-7; a weak D match, TRBD1 (5 bases). The V gene's germline CDR1 is MNHEY and CDR2 SMNVEV (reference sequence). V was clipped by 7 bases and J by 2 bases, with 15 bases between them. There are 14 residues in the CDR3. The CDR3 protein is CASMGRANPYEQYF. The CDR3 DNA reads as TGTGCCAGCATGGGCAGGGCGAACCCCTACGAGCAGTACTTC.

The chain couples TRBV2 to TRBJ2-2; D is uncertain. V was pared by 4 bases and J by 4 bases, with 7 bases between. Germline values: CDR1 SNHLY, CDR2 FYNNEI. This CDR3 contains 13 residues. Here the CDR3 DNA reads TGTGCCAGCAGTGTGGATGGCACCGGGGAGCTGTTTTTT. It codes for CASSVDGTGELFF.

The V and J genes are TRBV7-3 and TRBJ2-2, with D possibly TRBD1 on 6 matching bases. Trimming pared 4 bases from V and 3 bases from J, leaving 12 bases between. The CDR3 sequence is 15 residues long. CDR1 is SGHTA, CDR2 FQGTGA, per germline. CDR3 sequence reads: CASSSDRPHTGELFF. The CDR3 coding sequence is TGTGCCAGCAGCTCCGACAGGCCCCACACCGGGGAGCTGTTTTTT. Complete variable domain (other parts from reference TRBV7-3 and TRBJ2-2): GAGVSQTPSNKVTEKGKYVELRCDPISGHTALYWYRQSLGQGPEFLIYFQGTGAADDSGLPNDRFFAVRPEGSVSTLKIQRTERGDSAVYLCASSSDRPHTGELFFGEGSRLTVL.

V and J are TRBV24-1 and TRBJ2-1, with D unresolved. V dropped 5 bases and J dropped 0 bases, with 13 bases sitting between them. The CDR3 covers 16 residues. Looked up from germline, CDR1 is KGHDR and CDR2 is SFDVKD. This CDR3 is CATSAPGVGSYNEQFF. The CDR3, as DNA: TGTGCCACCAGTGCTCCTGGTGTGGGCTCCTACAATGAGCAGTTCTTC.

This chain links TRBV2 with TRBJ1-3; a possible D gene is TRBD1 (5 bases). The CDR3 loop spans 14 amino acids. CDR1 is SNHLY, CDR2 FYNNEI, per germline. V dropped 6 bases and J dropped 0 bases, with 9 bases sitting between them. The CDR3 is CASRGTVSGNTIYF. DNA of the CDR3: TGTGCCAGCAGGGGGACTGTCTCTGGAAACACCATATATTTT.

The chain uses TRBV20-1 and TRBJ2-3; possibly TRBD2 for D (6 bases). Trimming shortened V by 6 bases and J by 6 bases, and 22 bases separated the two germline ends. The length of the CDR3 is 15 residues. Germline CDR1 DFQATT, CDR2 SNEGSKA (reference sequence). This chain's CDR3 is CSASSGTPPGDTQYF. CDR3 nucleotides: TGCAGTGCATCATCCGGGACTCCCCCCGGGGATACGCAGTATTTT.

The chain combines TRBV20-1 with TRBJ2-7; D remains unclear. The V end lost 4 bases, the J end lost 3 bases, and 10 bases lay between the germline ends. CDR3 length: 12 residues. Per the germline V gene, CDR1 is DFQATT and CDR2 is SNEGSKA (reference sequence). The CDR3 is CSATADNYEQYF. In nucleotides, the CDR3 is TGCAGTGCTACGGCGGATAACTACGAGCAGTACTTC.

This clonotype was observed once. V usage is TRBV6-1 and J usage is TRBJ1-5, with D tentatively TRBD1 (6 bases). The ends were cut back, 6 bases at V and 3 bases at J, with 21 bases in the middle. This CDR3 is 17 amino acids long. From germline, CDR1 is MNHNS and CDR2 SASEGT. The CDR3 loop is CASSLMFTGTPNQPQHF. In nucleotides, the CDR3 is TGTGCCAGCAGCCTGATGTTTACCGGGACACCCAATCAGCCCCAGCATTTT.

The genes are TRBV3-1 and TRBJ2-7; the D is unclear. CDR3 length: 13 amino acids. V was shortened by 1 base and J by 3 bases, with 7 bases between the two germline ends. Germline CDR1 is LGHDT and CDR2 is YNNKEL (reference sequence). The CDR3 coding sequence is TGTGCCAGCAGCCAAGCCTGGGGCTACGAGCAGTACTTC. Its protein is CASSQAWGYEQYF.

The genes are TRBV29-1 and TRBJ1-4; weak D call: TRBD1 (6 bases). Germline loops: CDR1 SQVTM, CDR2 ANQGSEA. This CDR3 has 14 amino acids. V was pared by 4 bases and J by 6 bases, with 15 bases between. The CDR3 sequence: CSVVLGTSHEKLFF. For the CDR3, the DNA is TGCAGCGTTGTCCTCGGGACATCTCATGAAAAACTGTTTTTT.

This clonotype showed up just a few times. This rearrangement joins TRBV20-1 to TRBJ2-5; perhaps D is TRBD1 or TRBD2 (6 bases each). Germline lookup yields CDR1 DFQATT and CDR2 SNEGSKA (reference sequence). The V gene lost 1 base and the J gene lost 5 bases, with 8 bases spanning the gap. CDR3 length: 12 amino acids. The DNA for the CDR3 is TGCAGTGCTAGAGTCGGGGGCGAGACCCAGTACTTC. It codes for CSARVGGETQYF.

The chain joins TRBV7-9 to TRBJ2-7, with TRBD2 as a possible D gene (6 bases). The V and J ends lost 6 bases and 7 bases respectively, with 13 bases between them. This CDR3 is built from 12 residues. Germline assignment: CDR1 SEHNR and CDR2 FQNEAQ (reference sequence). Here the CDR3 reads CASRGGGAEQYF. The DNA of the CDR3 is TGTGCCAGCAGGGGAGGAGGGGCTGAGCAGTACTTC.

The V call is TRBV29-1, the J call TRBJ2-7, with 8 bases aligning to TRBD1. The CDR3 extends over 13 amino acids. J was trimmed by 3 bases and V by 4 bases; bases with no gene match: 5. Germline-derived CDR1 and CDR2 are SQVTM and ANQGSEA. DNA for the CDR3: TGCAGCGTTGGTCCGACAGGGGTCTACGAGCAGTACTTC. This sequence encodes CSVGPTGVYEQYF.

The chain combines TRBV7-2 with TRBJ2-6, with D hard to call. The CDR3 is made up of 14 amino acids. V lost 2 bases, J lost 3 bases, and 5 bases lay in between. Germline loops: CDR1 SGHTA, CDR2 FQGNSA. The CDR3, as DNA: TGTGCCAGCAGCTTAAAGAGTGGGGCCAACGTCCTGACTTTC. It codes for CASSLKSGANVLTF. The full variable domain, rest sourced from reference TRBV7-2 and TRBJ2-6, is GAGVSQSPSNKVTEKGKDVELRCDPISGHTALYWYRQSLGQGLEFLIYFQGNSAPDKSGLPSDRFSAERTGGSVSTLTIQRTQQEDSAVYLCASSLKSGANVLTFGAGSRLTVL.

The chain has TRBV3-1 and TRBJ2-1; TRBD1 matches at 11 bases. Germline assignment: CDR1 LGHDT and CDR2 YNNKEL (reference sequence). The trim removed 8 bases at V and 2 bases at J, leaving 2 bases unmatched. CDR3 length equals 14 residues. CDR3 amino acids: CASVGQGAYNEQFF. The CDR3 DNA follows: TGTGCCAGCGTGGGACAGGGGGCCTACAATGAGCAGTTCTTC.

The rearrangement joins TRBV20-1 to TRBJ1-3; no firm D call. CDR3 size: 13 residues. CDR1 and CDR2 from the germline V gene are DFQATT and SNEGSKA (reference sequence). V was clipped by 5 bases and J by 4 bases, with 12 bases between them. The CDR3 loop is CSADPTGGNTIYF. The CDR3 region has the DNA TGCAGTGCTGACCCGACCGGCGGAAACACCATATATTTT.

The chain employs TRBV7-9 and TRBJ2-5; D perhaps matches TRBD2 (5 bases). Deletions cut 5 bases from V and 5 bases from J, with 15 bases between. CDR1 and CDR2 (germline): SEHNR, FQNEAQ (reference sequence). The CDR3 is 14 residues long. The CDR3 bases are TGTGCCAGCAGCCCCCCCCCACCGGGGGAGACCCAGTACTTC. Residues: CASSPPPPGETQYF.

This chain joins TRBV29-1 and TRBJ2-2; D tentatively reads TRBD1 or TRBD2 (5 bases each). This CDR3 region has 15 residues. Deletions cut 4 bases from V and 0 bases from J, with 12 bases between. Germline lookup yields CDR1 SQVTM and CDR2 ANQGSEA. The CDR3 reads CSVVGGAPNTGELFF. The DNA of the CDR3 is TGCAGCGTTGTTGGGGGTGCCCCGAACACCGGGGAGCTGTTTTTT.

This rearrangement joins TRBV9 to TRBJ2-7; 8 bases map to TRBD2. The CDR3 is 16 amino acids. Germline CDR1 SGDLS, CDR2 YYNGEE. Unmatched junction bases numbered 12, after V lost 0 bases and J lost 7 bases. CDR3 in amino acids: CASSVALTGLDGEQYF. CDR3 DNA: TGTGCCAGCAGCGTAGCTCTTACGGGACTAGATGGAGAGCAGTACTTC.